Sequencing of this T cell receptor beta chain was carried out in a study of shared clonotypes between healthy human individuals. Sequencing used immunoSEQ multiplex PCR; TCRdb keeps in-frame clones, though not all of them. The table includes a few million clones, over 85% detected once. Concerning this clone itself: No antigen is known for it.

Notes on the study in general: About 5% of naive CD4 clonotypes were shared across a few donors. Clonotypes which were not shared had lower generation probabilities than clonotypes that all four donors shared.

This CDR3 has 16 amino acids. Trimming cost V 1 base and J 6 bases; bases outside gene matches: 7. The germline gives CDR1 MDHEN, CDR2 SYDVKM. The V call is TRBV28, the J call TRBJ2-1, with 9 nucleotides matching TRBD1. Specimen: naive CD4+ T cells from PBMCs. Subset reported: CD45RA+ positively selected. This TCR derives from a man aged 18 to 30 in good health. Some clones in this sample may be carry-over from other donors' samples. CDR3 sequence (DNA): TGTGCCAGCAGTTTATCGGGACAGGGCCGAGGCAATGAGCAGTTCTTC. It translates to CASSLSGQGRGNEQFF.